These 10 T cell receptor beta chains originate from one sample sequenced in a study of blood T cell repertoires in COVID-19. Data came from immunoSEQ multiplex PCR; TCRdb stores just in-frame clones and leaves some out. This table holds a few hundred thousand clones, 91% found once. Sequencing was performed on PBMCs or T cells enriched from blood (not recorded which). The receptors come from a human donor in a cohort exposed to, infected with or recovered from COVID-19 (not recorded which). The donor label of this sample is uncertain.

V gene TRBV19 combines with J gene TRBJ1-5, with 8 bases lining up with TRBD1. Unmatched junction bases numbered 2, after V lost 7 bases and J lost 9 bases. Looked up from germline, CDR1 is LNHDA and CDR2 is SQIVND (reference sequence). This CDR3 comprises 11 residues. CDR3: CASIGTGPQHF. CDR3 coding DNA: TGTGCCAGTATCGGGACAGGGCCCCAGCATTTT. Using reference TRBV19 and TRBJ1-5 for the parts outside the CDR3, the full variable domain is DGGITQSPKYLFRKEGQNVTLSCEQNLNHDAMYWYRQDPGQGLRLIYYSQIVNDFQKGDIAEGYSVSREKKESFPLTVTSAQKNPTAFYLCASIGTGPQHFGDGTRLSIL.

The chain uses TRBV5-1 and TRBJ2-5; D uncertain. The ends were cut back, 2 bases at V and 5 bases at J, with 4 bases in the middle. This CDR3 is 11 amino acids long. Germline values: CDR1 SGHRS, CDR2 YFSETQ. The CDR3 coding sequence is TGCGCCAGCAGCTTATCTGAGACCCAGTACTTC. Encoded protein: CASSLSETQYF.

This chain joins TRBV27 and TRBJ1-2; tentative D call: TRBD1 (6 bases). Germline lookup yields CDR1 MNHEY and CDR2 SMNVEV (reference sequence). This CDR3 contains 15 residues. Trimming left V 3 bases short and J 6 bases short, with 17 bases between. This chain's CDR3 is CASSFGGGGRNGYTF. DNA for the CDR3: TGTGCCAGCAGTTTTGGTGGGGGGGGGCGAAATGGCTACACCTTC.

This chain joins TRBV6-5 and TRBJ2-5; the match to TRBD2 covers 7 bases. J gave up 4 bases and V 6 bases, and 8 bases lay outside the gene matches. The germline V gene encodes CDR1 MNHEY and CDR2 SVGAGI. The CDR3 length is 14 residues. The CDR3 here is CASSHTLAAETQYF. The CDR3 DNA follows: TGTGCCAGCAGCCATACGCTAGCGGCAGAGACCCAGTACTTC.

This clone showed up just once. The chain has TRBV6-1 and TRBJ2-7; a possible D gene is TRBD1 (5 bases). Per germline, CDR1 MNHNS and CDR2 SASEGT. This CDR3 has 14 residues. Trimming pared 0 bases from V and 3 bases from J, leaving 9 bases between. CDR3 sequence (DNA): TGTGCCAGCAGTGAAGCAGCAGGGAACTACGAGCAGTACTTC. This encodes CASSEAAGNYEQYF.

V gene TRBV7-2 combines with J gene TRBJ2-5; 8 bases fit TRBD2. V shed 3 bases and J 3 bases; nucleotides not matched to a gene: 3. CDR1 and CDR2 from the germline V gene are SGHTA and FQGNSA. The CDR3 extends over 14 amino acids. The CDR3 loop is CASSFQAGEETQYF. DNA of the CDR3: TGTGCCAGCAGCTTCCAAGCGGGGGAAGAGACCCAGTACTTC.

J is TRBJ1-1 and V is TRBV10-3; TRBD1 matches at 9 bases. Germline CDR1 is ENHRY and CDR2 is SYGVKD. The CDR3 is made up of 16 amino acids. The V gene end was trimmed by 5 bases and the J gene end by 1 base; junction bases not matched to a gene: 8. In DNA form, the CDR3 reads TGTGCCATCAGTCCCGGGACAGGGCAAGGGAACACTGAAGCTTTCTTT. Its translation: CAISPGTGQGNTEAFF.

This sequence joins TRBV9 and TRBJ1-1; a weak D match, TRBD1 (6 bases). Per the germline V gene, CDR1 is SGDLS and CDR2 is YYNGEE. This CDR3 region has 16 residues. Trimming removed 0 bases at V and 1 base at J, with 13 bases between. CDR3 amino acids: CASSVAAGAQNTEAFF. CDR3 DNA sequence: TGTGCCAGCAGCGTAGCAGCAGGGGCCCAGAACACTGAAGCTTTCTTT.

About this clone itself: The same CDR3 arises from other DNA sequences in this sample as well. CDR3: CAWSVRRGYTF. CDR3 nucleotide sequence: TGTGCCTGGAGTGTGAGGAGAGGCTACACCTTC. The chain is built from TRBV30 and TRBJ1-2; D is unclear. CDR1 and CDR2 (germline): GTSNPN, SVGIG (reference sequence). Trimming shortened V by 0 bases and J by 8 bases, and 7 bases separated the two germline ends. The CDR3 spans 11 residues.

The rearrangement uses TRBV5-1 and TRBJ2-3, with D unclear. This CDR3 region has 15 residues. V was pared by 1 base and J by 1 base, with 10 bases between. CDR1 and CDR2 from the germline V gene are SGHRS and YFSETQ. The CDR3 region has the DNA TGCGCCAGCAGCTTGTTCGGGTCGGGCACAGATACGCAGTATTTT. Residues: CASSLFGSGTDTQYF.